This T cell receptor beta chain was captured by sequencing in a study of T cell responses to AZD1222 COVID-19 vaccine. V gave up 6 bases and J gave up 4 bases, with 10 bases separating them. This CDR3 region has 12 residues. The study's findings and limits: Targeting of unmutated variant regions was reportedly seen in nearly half of spike-specific TCRs. Across spike, vaccine-associated CD4 TCRs were found, dominant at 160-218 and 743-854.

Sequencing used immunoSEQ multiplex PCR; TCRdb keeps in-frame clones, though not all of them. The data show roughly 120,000 clones, with approximately 85% seen just once and about 1.5% held by the top ten. A word on this clone: Its target is unknown. Other DNA sequences from this sample encode an identical CDR3 as well.

The receptor was derived from an adult in good health. The sample consisted of peripheral blood, taken on day 0 of AZD1222 vaccination. The chain joins TRBV12-3 or TRBV12-4 to TRBJ2-7, with D maybe TRBD1 (5 bases). CDR3 sequence (DNA): TGTGCCAGCAGCCTCACAGGTTACGAGCAGTACTTC. It specifies CASSLTGYEQYF.